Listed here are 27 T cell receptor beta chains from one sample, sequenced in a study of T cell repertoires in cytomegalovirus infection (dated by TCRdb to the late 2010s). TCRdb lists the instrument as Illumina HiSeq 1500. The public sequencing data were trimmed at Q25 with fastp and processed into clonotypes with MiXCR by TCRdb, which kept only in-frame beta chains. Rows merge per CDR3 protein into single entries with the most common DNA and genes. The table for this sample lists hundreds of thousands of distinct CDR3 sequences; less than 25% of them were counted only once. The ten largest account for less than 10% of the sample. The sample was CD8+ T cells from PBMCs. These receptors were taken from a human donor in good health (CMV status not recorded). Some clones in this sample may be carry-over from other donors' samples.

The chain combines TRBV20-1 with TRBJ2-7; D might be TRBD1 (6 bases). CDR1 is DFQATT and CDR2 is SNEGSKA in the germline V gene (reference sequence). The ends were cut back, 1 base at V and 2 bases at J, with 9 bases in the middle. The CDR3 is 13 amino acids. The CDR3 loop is CSARVRDTYEQYV. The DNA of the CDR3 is TGCAGTGCTAGAGTCAGGGACACCTACGAGCAGTACGTC.

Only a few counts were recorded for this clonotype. In DNA form, the CDR3 reads TGCAGTGCTAGAGGCCCAGCGTGGGCGGAATTCACAGATACGCAGTATTTT. Its translation is CSARGPAWAEFTDTQYF. V gene TRBV20-1 combines with J gene TRBJ2-3; D is uncertain. Trimming shortened V by 1 base and J by 2 bases, and 19 bases separated the two germline ends. The CDR3 runs 17 residues. CDR1 DFQATT and CDR2 SNEGSKA come from the germline V gene (reference sequence).

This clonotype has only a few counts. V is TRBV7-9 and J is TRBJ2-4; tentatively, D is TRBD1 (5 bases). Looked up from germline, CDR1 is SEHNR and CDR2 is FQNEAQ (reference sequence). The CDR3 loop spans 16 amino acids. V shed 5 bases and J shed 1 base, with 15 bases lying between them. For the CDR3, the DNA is TGTGCCAGCAGCCCGACCCCCCCAGGGGCCAAAAACATTCAGTACTTC. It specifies CASSPTPPGAKNIQYF.

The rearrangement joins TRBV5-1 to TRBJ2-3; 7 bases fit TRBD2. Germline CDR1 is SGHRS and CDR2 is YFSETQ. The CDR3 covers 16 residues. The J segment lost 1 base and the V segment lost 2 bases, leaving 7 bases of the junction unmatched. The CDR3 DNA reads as TGCGCCAGCAGCTTACGGGGGGTGTTGGGCACAGATACGCAGTATTTT. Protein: CASSLRGVLGTDTQYF. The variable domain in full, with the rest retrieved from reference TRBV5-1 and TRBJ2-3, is KAGVTQTPRYLIKTRGQQVTLSCSPISGHRSVSWYQQTPGQGLQFLFEYFSETQRNKGNFPGRFSGRQFSNSRSEMNVSTLELGDSALYLCASSLRGVLGTDTQYFGPGTRLTVL.

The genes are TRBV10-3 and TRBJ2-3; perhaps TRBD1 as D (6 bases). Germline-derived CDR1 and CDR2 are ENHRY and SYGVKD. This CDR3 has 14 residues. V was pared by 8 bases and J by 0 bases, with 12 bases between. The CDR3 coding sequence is TGTGCCATCCGAGGGGGTTCTAGCACAGATACGCAGTATTTT. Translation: CAIRGGSSTDTQYF.

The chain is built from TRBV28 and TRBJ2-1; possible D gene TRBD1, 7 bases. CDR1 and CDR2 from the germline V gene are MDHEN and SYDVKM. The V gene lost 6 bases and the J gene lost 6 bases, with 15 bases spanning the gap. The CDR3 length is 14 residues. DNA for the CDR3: TGTGCCAGCAGCGGAGGGGGCGTCTCCAATGAGCAGTTCTTC. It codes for CASSGGGVSNEQFF.

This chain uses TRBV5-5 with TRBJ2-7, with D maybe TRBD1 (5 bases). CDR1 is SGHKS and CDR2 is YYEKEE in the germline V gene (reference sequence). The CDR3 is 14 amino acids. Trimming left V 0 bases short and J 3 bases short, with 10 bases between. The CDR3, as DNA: TGTGCCAGCAGCTTGGAAGGGGTCTTCTACGAGCAGTACTTC. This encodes CASSLEGVFYEQYF.

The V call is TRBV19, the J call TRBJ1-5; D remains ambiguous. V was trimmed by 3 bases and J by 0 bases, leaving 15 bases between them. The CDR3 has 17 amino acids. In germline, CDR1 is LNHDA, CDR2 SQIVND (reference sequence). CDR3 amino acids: CASSIKPRIHSNQPQHF. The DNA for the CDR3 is TGTGCCAGTAGTATTAAGCCGCGAATTCATAGCAATCAGCCCCAGCATTTT.

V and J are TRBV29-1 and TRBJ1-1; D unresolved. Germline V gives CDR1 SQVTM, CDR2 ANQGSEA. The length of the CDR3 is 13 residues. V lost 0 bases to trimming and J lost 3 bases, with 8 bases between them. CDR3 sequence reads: CSVEERSHTEAFF. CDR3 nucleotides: TGCAGCGTTGAAGAAAGGTCCCACACTGAAGCTTTCTTT.

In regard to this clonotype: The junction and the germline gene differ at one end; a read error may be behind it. The CDR3 here is CASSQDLTWTGEEDGYTF. The CDR3 DNA follows: TGTGCCAGCAGCCAAGATCTGACCTGGACAGGGGAGGAGGATGGTTACACCTTC. This chain joins TRBV3-1 and TRBJ1-2, with TRBD1 identical over 9 bases. Germline assignment: CDR1 LGHDT and CDR2 YNNKEL (reference sequence). This CDR3 contains 18 residues.

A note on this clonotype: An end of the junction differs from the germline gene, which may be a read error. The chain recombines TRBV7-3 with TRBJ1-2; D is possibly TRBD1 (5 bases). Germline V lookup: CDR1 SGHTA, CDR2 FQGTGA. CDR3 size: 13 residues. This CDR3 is CVSSLGTYYGYTF. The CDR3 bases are TGTGTCAGCAGCTTGGGGACGTACTATGGCTACACCTTC.

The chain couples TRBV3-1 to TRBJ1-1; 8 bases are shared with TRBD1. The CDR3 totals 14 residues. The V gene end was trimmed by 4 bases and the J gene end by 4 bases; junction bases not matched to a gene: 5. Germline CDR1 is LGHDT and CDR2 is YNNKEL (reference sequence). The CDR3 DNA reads TGTGCCAGCAGCCCACAGGGGGTTGGCACTGAAGCTTTCTTT. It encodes CASSPQGVGTEAFF.

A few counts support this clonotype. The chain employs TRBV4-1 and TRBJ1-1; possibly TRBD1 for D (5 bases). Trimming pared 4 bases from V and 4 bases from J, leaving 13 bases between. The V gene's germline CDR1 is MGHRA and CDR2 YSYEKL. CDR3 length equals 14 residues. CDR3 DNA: TGCGCCAGCAGCCCGGGACGGGAAGGCACTGAAGCTTTCTTT. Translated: CASSPGREGTEAFF.

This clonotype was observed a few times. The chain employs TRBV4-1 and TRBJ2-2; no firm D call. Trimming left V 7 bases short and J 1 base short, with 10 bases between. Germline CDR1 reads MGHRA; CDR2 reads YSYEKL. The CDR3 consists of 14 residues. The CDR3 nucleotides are TGCGCCAGCACTCAGGAAGGGAACACCGGGGAGCTGTTTTTT. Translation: CASTQEGNTGELFF.

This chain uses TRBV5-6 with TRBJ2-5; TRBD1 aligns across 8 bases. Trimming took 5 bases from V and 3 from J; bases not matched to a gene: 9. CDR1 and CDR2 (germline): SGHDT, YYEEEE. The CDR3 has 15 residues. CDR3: CASRQTGTGEETQYF. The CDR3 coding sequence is TGTGCCAGCAGGCAAACCGGGACAGGAGAAGAGACCCAGTACTTC.

The CDR3 reads CSAPWGYPGYTF. In DNA form, the CDR3 reads TGCAGTGCACCTTGGGGGTATCCCGGCTACACCTTC. This chain links TRBV20-1 with TRBJ1-2; D is possibly TRBD1 (5 bases). This CDR3 spans 12 amino acids. Trimming took 6 bases from V and 8 from J, leaving 16 bases between them. Per germline, CDR1 DFQATT and CDR2 SNEGSKA (reference sequence).

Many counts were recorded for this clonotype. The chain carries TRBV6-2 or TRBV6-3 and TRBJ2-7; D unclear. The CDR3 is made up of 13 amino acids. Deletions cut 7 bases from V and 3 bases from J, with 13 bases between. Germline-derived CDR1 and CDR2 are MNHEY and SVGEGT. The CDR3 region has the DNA TGTGCCAGCACCCTAAACCCCTTCTACGAGCAGTACGTC. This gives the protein CASTLNPFYEQYV.

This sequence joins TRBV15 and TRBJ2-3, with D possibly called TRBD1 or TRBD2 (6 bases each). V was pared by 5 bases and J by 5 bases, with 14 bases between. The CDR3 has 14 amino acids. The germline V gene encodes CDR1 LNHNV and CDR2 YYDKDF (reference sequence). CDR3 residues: CATSGGGRVDTQYF. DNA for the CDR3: TGTGCCACCAGCGGAGGGGGGCGGGTAGATACGCAGTATTTT.

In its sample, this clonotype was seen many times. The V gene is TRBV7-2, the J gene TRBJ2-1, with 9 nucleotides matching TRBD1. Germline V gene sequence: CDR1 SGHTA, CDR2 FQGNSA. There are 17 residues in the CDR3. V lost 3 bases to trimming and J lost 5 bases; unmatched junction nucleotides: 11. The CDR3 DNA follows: TGTGCCAGCAGCTTGAAATTACCCCGACAGGGGGACAATGAGCAGTTCTTC. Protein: CASSLKLPRQGDNEQFF.

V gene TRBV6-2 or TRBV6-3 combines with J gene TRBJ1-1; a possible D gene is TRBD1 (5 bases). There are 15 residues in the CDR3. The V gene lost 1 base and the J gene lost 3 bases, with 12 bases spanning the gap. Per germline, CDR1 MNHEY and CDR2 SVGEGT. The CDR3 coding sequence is TGTGCCAGCAGTTACTTGGACCTGGGGGACACTGAAGCTTTCTTT. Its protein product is CASSYLDLGDTEAFF.

CDR3 nucleotide sequence: TGTGCCAGCAGTTACGGCGACAGGAGTAACTATGGCTACACCTTC. Protein sequence: CASSYGDRSNYGYTF. This chain connects TRBV6-5 to TRBJ1-2; D perhaps matches TRBD1 (6 bases). CDR3 length equals 15 residues. Germline V gives CDR1 MNHEY, CDR2 SVGAGI. Trimming shortened V by 2 bases and J by 1 base, and 11 bases separated the two germline ends.

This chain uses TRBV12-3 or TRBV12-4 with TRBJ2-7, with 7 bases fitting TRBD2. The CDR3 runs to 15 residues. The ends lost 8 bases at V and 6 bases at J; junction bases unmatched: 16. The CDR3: CASLSSSGTTLEQYV. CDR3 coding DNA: TGTGCCAGCTTAAGCTCATCCGGGACTACCCTCGAGCAGTACGTC.

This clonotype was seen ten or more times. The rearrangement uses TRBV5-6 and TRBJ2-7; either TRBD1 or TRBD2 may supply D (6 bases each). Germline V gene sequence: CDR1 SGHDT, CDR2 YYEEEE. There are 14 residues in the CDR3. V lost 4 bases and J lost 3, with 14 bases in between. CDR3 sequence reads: CASSPLRGDYEQYV. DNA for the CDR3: TGTGCCAGCAGCCCATTAAGGGGGGACTACGAGCAGTACGTC.

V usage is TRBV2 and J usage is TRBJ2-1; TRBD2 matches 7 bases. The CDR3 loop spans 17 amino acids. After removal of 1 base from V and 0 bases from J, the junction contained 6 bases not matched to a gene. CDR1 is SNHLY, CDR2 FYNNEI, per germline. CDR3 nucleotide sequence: TGTGCCAGCAGTGAAGGAGTTAGCGGGTTCTCCTACAATGAGCAGTTCTTC. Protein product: CASSEGVSGFSYNEQFF.

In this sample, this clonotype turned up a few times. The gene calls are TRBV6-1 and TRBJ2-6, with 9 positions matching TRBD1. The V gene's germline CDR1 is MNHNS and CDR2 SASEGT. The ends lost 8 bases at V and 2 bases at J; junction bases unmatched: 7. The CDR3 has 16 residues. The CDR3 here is CASRMDRGTGANVLTF. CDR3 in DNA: TGTGCCAGCCGAATGGACAGGGGCACTGGGGCCAACGTCCTGACTTTC.

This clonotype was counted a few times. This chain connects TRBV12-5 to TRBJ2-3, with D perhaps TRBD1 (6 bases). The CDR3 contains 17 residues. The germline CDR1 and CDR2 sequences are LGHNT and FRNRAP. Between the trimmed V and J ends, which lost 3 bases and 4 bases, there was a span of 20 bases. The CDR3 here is CASGFNRVEGFPDTQYF. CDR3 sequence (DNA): TGTGCTAGTGGTTTTAACAGGGTGGAAGGTTTTCCAGATACGCAGTATTTT.

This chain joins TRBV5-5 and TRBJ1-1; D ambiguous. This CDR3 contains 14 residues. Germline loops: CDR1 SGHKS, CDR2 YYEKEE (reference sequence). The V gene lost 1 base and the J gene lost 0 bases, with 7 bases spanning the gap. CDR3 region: CASSLMILNTEAFF. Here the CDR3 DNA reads TGTGCCAGCAGCTTGATGATTCTGAACACTGAAGCTTTCTTT.